Below, one T cell receptor beta chain is given with its context. It lacks a known antigen. Base-call qualities are not available, and no considerably larger clone is one nucleotide away. Stable Graves' hyperthyroidism was defined as the absence of progression to ophthalmopathy over 18 months of follow-up. The hyperthyroidism patients were between 18 and 65 years old and newly diagnosed, with a disease duration of less than 2 months. The study excluded patients with uncontrolled infections, other autoimmune diseases, pregnancy or lactation. Diagnoses were based on clinical symptoms, serum thyroxine and TRAb, thyroid ultrasound and orbital computed tomography. Total RNA was extracted with Trizol reagent, and quality was checked on an Agilent 2100 Bioanalyzer. These data come from a study of T cells in Graves' hyperthyroidism and ophthalmopathy (dated by TCRdb to between 2019 and 2020). For context, the study as a whole: TCR V-J signatures able to tell the groups apart were searched for in a discovery cohort of 95 or so patients, of whom over 40 had Graves' ophthalmopathy and around 56 had stable Graves' hyperthyroidism. In several Graves' hyperthyroidism patients, the study also compared T-cell repertoires from thyroid tissue with T-cell repertoires from blood. Following sampling, methimazole starting at 30 mg daily was given to hyperthyroidism patients, and high-dose intravenous methylprednisolone was given to ophthalmopathy patients. The approximately 100 discovery patients were divided at random into training and test sets in a 7:3 ratio. The paper describes TCR Vbeta CDR3 sequencing of 140 or so peripheral blood samples, made up of approximately 40 ophthalmopathy patients, roughly 72 hyperthyroidism patients and about 17 progressor patients. An independent validation cohort of under 20 hyperthyroidism patients and about 15 patients who later progressed to ophthalmopathy tested prospective prediction of ophthalmopathy.

Here is what the overall study found, with its caveats: Blood samples also contained most of the expanded thyroid clonotypes (frequency above 0.001), which suggests that blood repertoires may reflect thyroid immune responses. In validation, the model predicted progression to ophthalmopathy with approximately 71% sensitivity and 72% to 85% specificity, a median of about 6 months before onset. No statistical method was used to fix the sample size in advance, and group allocation was not hidden from the investigators. In cross-validation, a model built on a 13 V-J signature told ophthalmopathy apart from stable hyperthyroidism with 85% to 90% sensitivity and approximately 84% specificity, and in testing the same model reached 80%/75%.

V drops 7 bases and J drops 3 bases, leaving 15 bases in between. Inclusive of the bounding cysteine and phenylalanine, the CDR3 is 14 residues long. Only the CDR3 region is kept as DNA, spanning 42 bases read in frame from base 1. The TCR beta CDR3 regions were amplified from RNA transcripts. The first round of RT-PCR for the TCR CDR3 was performed with the HTBI primer set and the Qiagen OneStep RT-PCR kit. The libraries were constructed in a second round of multiplex PCR and then size-selected and purified. Libraries were sequenced paired-end with 100 bp reads on an Illumina HiSeq2000. The paper's processing steps were these. SOAPnuke was used to process the raw data, throwing out any read that contained adapters or uncalled bases, had a mean Phred below 15, or lacked an exact constant-primer or identifier match. COPE v1.2.5 was used to merge high-quality paired reads, and clonotypes were defined as unique nucleotide sequences. MiTCR v1.1 was used to align clonotypes to the IMGT TRBV, TRBD and TRBJ reference segments. The analysis included only V-J combinations with a frequency above 0.0001, which together covered roughly 99% of the repertoires. The TCS score was defined as F50 (clonal expansion) divided by E x V (chaos), with BLOSUM62-based TCRdist calculated between CDR3 peptides within each V-J. Welch's t-statistics and random forest reduced fewer than 600 V-J features to under 15, which were used in a naive Bayes classifier (R e1071). The similarity between thyroid and blood repertoires was quantified using the Morisita-Horn index. TCRdb reran the public reads through fastp at Q25 and MiXCR, keeping productive beta chains. Merged by CDR3 protein, the rows form single entries marked with the most common genes and DNA. The V and J calls and clone size come from TCRdb's table, not from the authors' own analysis. Here the sample has 450,000 to 700,000 distinct CDR3 sequences; about 43% occur a single time. More than 7.5% of the sample is taken by the ten largest.

This sequence originates from a woman between 18 and 30 years old with Graves' hyperthyroidism. The sequencing input was peripheral blood or thyroid tissue (not recorded which). The chain uses TRBV12-3 or TRBV12-4 and TRBJ2-5, and the D gene may be TRBD2, 7 bases matching. The DNA is as follows: TGTGCCAGCACTGAAAAGGGGGGGAAAGAGACCCAGTACTTC. Protein translation: CASTEKGGKETQYF.